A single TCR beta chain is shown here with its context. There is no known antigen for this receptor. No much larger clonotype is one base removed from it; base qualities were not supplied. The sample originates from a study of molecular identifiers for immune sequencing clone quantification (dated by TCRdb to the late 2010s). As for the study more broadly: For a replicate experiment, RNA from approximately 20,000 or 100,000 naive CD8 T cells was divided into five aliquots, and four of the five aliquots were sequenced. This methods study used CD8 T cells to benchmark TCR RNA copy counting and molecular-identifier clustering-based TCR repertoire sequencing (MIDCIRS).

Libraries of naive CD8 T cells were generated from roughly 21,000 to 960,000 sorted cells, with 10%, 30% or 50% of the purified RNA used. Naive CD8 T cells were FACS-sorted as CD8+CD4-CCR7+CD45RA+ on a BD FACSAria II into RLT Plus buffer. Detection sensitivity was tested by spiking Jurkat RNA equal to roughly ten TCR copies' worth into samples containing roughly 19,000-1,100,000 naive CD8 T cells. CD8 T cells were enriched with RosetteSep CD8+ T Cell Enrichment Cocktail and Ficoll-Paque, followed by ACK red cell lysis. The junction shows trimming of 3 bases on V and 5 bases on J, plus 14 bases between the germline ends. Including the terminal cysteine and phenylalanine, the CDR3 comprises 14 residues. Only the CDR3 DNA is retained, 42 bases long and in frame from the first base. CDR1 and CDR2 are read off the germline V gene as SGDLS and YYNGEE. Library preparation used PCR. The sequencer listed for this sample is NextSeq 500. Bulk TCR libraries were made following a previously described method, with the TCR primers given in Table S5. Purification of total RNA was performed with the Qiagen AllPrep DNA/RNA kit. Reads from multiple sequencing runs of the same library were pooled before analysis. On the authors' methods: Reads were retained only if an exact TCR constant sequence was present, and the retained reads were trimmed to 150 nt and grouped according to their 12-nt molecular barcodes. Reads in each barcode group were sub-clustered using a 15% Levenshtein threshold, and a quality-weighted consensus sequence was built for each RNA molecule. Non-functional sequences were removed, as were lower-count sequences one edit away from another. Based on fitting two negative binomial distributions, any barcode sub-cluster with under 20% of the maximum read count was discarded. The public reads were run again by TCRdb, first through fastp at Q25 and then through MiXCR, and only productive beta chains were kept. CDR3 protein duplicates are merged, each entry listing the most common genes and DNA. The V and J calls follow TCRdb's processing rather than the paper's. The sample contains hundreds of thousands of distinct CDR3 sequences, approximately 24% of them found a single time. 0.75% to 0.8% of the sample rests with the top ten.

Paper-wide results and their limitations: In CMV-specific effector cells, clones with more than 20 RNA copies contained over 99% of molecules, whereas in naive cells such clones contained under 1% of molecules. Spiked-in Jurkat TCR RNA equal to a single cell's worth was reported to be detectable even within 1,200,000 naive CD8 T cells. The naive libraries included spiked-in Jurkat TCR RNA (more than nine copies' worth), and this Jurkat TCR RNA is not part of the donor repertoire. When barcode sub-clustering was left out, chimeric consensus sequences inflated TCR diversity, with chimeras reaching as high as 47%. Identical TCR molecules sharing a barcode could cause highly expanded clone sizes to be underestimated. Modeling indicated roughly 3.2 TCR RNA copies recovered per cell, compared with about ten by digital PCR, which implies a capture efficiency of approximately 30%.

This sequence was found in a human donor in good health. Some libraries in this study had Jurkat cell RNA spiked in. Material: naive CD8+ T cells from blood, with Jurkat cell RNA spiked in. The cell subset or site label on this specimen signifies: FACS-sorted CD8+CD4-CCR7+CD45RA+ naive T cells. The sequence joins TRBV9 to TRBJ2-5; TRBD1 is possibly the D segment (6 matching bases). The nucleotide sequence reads TGTGCCAGCAGCGAAACGGGACATCGGGAGACCCAGTACTTC. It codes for CASSETGHRETQYF.